A selection of T cell receptor beta chains follows, all from one sample in a study of blood T cell repertoires in COVID-19. Generated by immunoSEQ multiplex PCR, the TCRdb table keeps only in-frame clones and is missing some. Of 95,000 to 100,000 clones in the sample, 86% were seen once. The sequencing sample was made of peripheral blood. The receptors were sampled from a man older than 75 with acute or convalescent COVID-19. The conserved cysteine and the conserved F or W are not part of the CDR3 here.

V,J,CDR3
TRBV7-2,TRBJ2-1,ASRTSADEQF
TRBV7-3,TRBJ2-1,ASSLTTSRNEQF
TRBV11-3,TRBJ2-7,ASSFDDSSGNYEQY
TRBV27,TRBJ2-3,ASSSPSGTSTDTQY
TRBV15,TRBJ2-3,ATSSGLAADTQY
TRBV27,TRBJ2-3,ASSSRSSGSQKDTQY
TRBV2,TRBJ2-7,ASRTGVSYEQY
TRBV9,TRBJ2-3,ASSVLGQSTDTQY
TRBV5-6,TRBJ2-1,ASSPEGQVGYEQF
TRBV9,TRBJ1-1,ASSVGLGQGATEAF
TRBV29-1,TRBJ2-7,SAAVAYEQY
TRBV15,TRBJ2-7,ATSSSSGPYEQY
TRBV5-1,TRBJ2-2,ASSRGALAGGPTGELF
TRBV29-1,TRBJ2-7,SVAEQGREQY
TRBV5-8,TRBJ2-3,ASKDRSTDTQY
TRBV19,TRBJ2-2,ASRGLAGVNTGELF
TRBV5-1,TRBJ1-1,ASSLGTDITEAF
TRBV4-3,TRBJ2-5,ASSHDLAGALPQTQY
TRBV5-6,TRBJ2-3,ASSFLAGGADTQY
TRBV20-1,TRBJ1-6,SASPGGVGNSPLH